The T cell receptor beta chain under discussion was sequenced for a study of cytomegalovirus exposure and HLA in healthy donors. The table came from immunoSEQ multiplex PCR; TCRdb's copy has only in-frame clones and leaves some out. In the table there are 67,000 or so clones, roughly 94% of which are singletons. CDR1 and CDR2 from the germline V gene are SGDLS and YYNGEE. The CDR3 consists of 15 residues. Trimming pared 0 bases from V and 0 bases from J, leaving 10 bases between. Among the 100 to 150 subjects of the validation cohort, separate from the roughly 670-subject first cohort, were the donors.

This clonotype was obtained from a young man in good health and CMV-seropositive. The chain couples TRBV9 to TRBJ2-7; no definite D call. Sequencing was done on a sample of PBMCs. CDR3 sequence reads: CASSVASTGSYEQYF. The CDR3 nucleotides read TGTGCCAGCAGCGTAGCCAGCACGGGCTCCTACGAGCAGTACTTC.